One sample yielded the 21 T cell receptor beta chains listed below, sequenced in a study of shared T cell receptors in the human thymus listed by TCRdb under 2021. Receptors were amplified or captured by the immunoSEQ multiplex PCR assay. TCRdb mirrors the immuneACCESS table, restricted to in-frame sequences. Some clones are absent from its copies; in checked studies, under half trace to an unresolved V gene, and the reason for the others is unknown. The sample table records almost 550,000 clones; approximately 80% of these occur just once. Clones ranked in the top ten supply roughly 0.013% of the sample. These data were likewise used in another study, on human thymus T cells.

The sequenced sample was thymocytes. The receptors here all came from a boy in the first two years of life with a congenital heart defect. Donor details come from another sample of the same person, matched by shared clones.

The chain carries TRBV30 and TRBJ1-6; TRBD1 aligns across 9 bases. There are 15 residues in the CDR3. Germline loops: CDR1 GTSNPN, CDR2 SVGIG (reference sequence). The junction had 8 bases not matched to a gene; V was cut back by 0 bases and J by 11 bases. CDR3 region: CAWSVPGQGRPPLHF. The CDR3 region has the DNA TGTGCCTGGAGTGTACCAGGACAGGGGAGGCCACCCCTCCACTTT.

This rearrangement joins TRBV9 to TRBJ2-2, with D perhaps matching TRBD2 (5 bases). The CDR3 contains 17 residues. Trimming shortened V by 4 bases and J by 1 base, and 17 bases separated the two germline ends. Germline V gene sequence: CDR1 SGDLS, CDR2 YYNGEE. CDR3: CASSSGGLALNTGELFF. CDR3 nucleotides: TGTGCCAGCAGCTCCGGCGGGCTAGCTCTGAACACCGGGGAGCTGTTTTTT. The full variable domain, rest sourced from reference TRBV9 and TRBJ2-2, is DSGVTQTPKHLITATGQRVTLRCSPRSGDLSVYWYQQSLDQGLQFLIQYYNGEERAKGNILERFSAQQFPDLHSELNLSSLELGDSALYFCASSSGGLALNTGELFFGEGSRLTVL.

The V and J genes are TRBV6-6 and TRBJ2-5; 15 bases fit TRBD2. The germline gives CDR1 MNHNY, CDR2 SVGAGI (reference sequence). J was trimmed by 6 bases and V by 6 bases; bases with no gene match: 5. The CDR3 length is 15 residues. This chain's CDR3 is CASRGLAGGPKTQYF. In DNA form, the CDR3 reads TGTGCCAGCAGAGGACTAGCGGGAGGGCCCAAGACCCAGTACTTC.

The V call is TRBV4-3, the J call TRBJ2-7; the match to TRBD1 covers 8 bases. The V gene end was trimmed by 4 bases and the J gene end by 5 bases; junction bases not matched to a gene: 13. CDR3 length equals 16 residues. Germline V lookup: CDR1 LGHNA, CDR2 YSLEER. The CDR3 here is CASSPTPDRAGDEQYF. In DNA form, the CDR3 reads TGCGCCAGCAGCCCAACCCCGGACAGGGCGGGCGACGAGCAGTACTTC.

The chain employs TRBV9 and TRBJ2-7; no definite D call. Trimming left V 0 bases short and J 3 bases short, with 10 bases between. Per germline, CDR1 SGDLS and CDR2 YYNGEE. This CDR3 has 14 residues. The CDR3 is CASSVGSSIYEQYF. The CDR3 region has the DNA TGTGCCAGCAGCGTAGGAAGTAGCATCTACGAGCAGTACTTC.

The chain links TRBV5-1 to TRBJ2-3; 10 nucleotides match TRBD2. Trimming took 0 bases from V and 1 from J; bases not matched to a gene: 5. CDR1 is SGHRS and CDR2 is YFSETQ in the germline V gene. The CDR3 length is 17 residues. CDR3 nucleotides: TGCGCCAGCAGCTTGGGGGGTCTAGCGGGGGGCACAGATACGCAGTATTTT. Residues: CASSLGGLAGGTDTQYF.

J is TRBJ2-7 and V is TRBV27; no clear D gene. This CDR3 contains 13 residues. V was pared by 2 bases and J by 0 bases, with 5 bases between. The germline V gene encodes CDR1 MNHEY and CDR2 SMNVEV (reference sequence). CDR3 amino acids: CASSLNSSYEQYF. The CDR3 DNA reads as TGTGCCAGCAGTTTAAATAGCTCCTACGAGCAGTACTTC.

This clone was counted only a few times. This chain joins TRBV15 and TRBJ2-5, with 7 bases that match TRBD1. The tail of the sequence fits TRBJ2-7 better, so the J call may be wrong. This CDR3 contains 16 residues. From germline, CDR1 is LNHNV and CDR2 YYDKDF (reference sequence). The CDR3 loop reads CATSREGQGDPYEQYF. The DNA for the CDR3 is TGTGCCACCAGCAGAGAAGGGCAGGGGGACCCCTACGAGCAGTACTTC.

J is TRBJ2-3 and V is TRBV15; no clear D gene. This CDR3 comprises 17 residues. V shed 0 bases and J shed 0 bases, with 13 bases lying between them. The germline V gene encodes CDR1 LNHNV and CDR2 YYDKDF (reference sequence). CDR3: CATSRDAREASTDTQYF. In DNA, the CDR3 is TGTGCCACCAGCAGAGATGCGAGAGAGGCGAGCACAGATACGCAGTATTTT.

DNA of the CDR3: TGTGCCAGCAGCCCGTGGACAGGGGGCTACGAGCAGTACTTC. It encodes CASSPWTGGYEQYF. The chain links TRBV5-6 to TRBJ2-7; 10 bases are a match to TRBD1. V was pared by 4 bases and J by 3 bases, with 4 bases of the junction left unmatched. CDR3 size: 14 residues. In germline, CDR1 is SGHDT, CDR2 YYEEEE. The full variable domain, in which reference TRBV5-6 and TRBJ2-7 provide the parts outside the CDR3, is DAGVTQSPTHLIKTRGQQVTLRCSPKSGHDTVSWYQQALGQGPQFIFQYYEEEERQRGNFPDRFSGHQFPNYSSELNVNALLLGDSALYLCASSPWTGGYEQYFGPGTRLTVT.

Comment on this clone: Other DNA sequences in this specimen translate into the identical CDR3. The V and J genes are TRBV27 and TRBJ2-7, with D uncertain. The CDR3 contains 14 residues. Trimming removed 4 bases at V and 0 bases at J, with 10 bases between. The germline V gene encodes CDR1 MNHEY and CDR2 SMNVEV (reference sequence). CDR3 nucleotide sequence: TGTGCCAGCAGTTCTCGTCGGAGCTCCTACGAGCAGTACTTC. Protein product: CASSSRRSSYEQYF.

This rearrangement joins TRBV4-2 to TRBJ2-3, with D unclear. The CDR3 is 15 amino acids. The germline V gene has CDR1 LGHNA and CDR2 YNFKEQ. V was shortened by 4 bases and J by 0 bases, with 11 bases between the two germline ends. CDR3 sequence (DNA): TGTGCCAGCAGCCGCGGCGAGCAGAGCACAGATACGCAGTATTTT. Protein: CASSRGEQSTDTQYF.

The chain is built from TRBV21-1 and TRBJ2-2; the table's D call of TRBD2 was not tested on the DNA. TRBV21-1 is termed a pseudogene. The CDR3 extends over 13 amino acids. The CDR3 DNA sequence: TGTGCCAGCAGCAAAGAGCACACCGGGGAGCTGTTTTTT. Translation: CASSKEHTGELFF.

The V call is TRBV7-9, the J call TRBJ1-2; TRBD1 might be the D (5 bases). Trimming took off 0 bases at V and 2 bases at J, with 7 bases between the two ends. Germline V lookup: CDR1 SEHNR, CDR2 FQNEAQ (reference sequence). This CDR3 is 14 amino acids long. The CDR3 loop reads CASSLAGGNYGYTF. CDR3 sequence (DNA): TGTGCCAGCAGCTTAGCGGGGGGGAACTATGGCTACACCTTC.

The chain combines TRBV27 with TRBJ2-3; 9 bases match TRBD1. This CDR3 spans 15 amino acids. Germline CDR1 MNHEY, CDR2 SMNVEV (reference sequence). Germline trimming cut 6 bases from V and 4 bases from J; bases unmatched to any gene: 8. The CDR3 loop is CASSPGQGFADTQYF. CDR3 in DNA: TGTGCCAGCAGCCCGGGACAGGGATTCGCAGATACGCAGTATTTT.

V usage is TRBV5-6 and J usage is TRBJ1-2; 12 bases align to TRBD1. Germline lookup yields CDR1 SGHDT and CDR2 YYEEEE. V shed 4 bases, J shed 4 bases, and the junction held 14 bases outside the gene matches. This CDR3 spans 18 amino acids. CDR3 sequence: CASSRPWDRGPMGYGYTF. The CDR3 nucleotides are TGTGCCAGCAGCCGACCTTGGGACAGGGGGCCAATGGGCTATGGCTACACCTTC.

The DNA for the CDR3 is TGTGCCAGCAGACCGAGCGGGGGGAGAGGGGAGCAGTACTTC. Translation: CASRPSGGRGEQYF. The gene calls are TRBV6-1 and TRBJ2-7; 9 bases fit TRBD2. This CDR3 contains 14 residues. Per germline, CDR1 MNHNS and CDR2 SASEGT. V was clipped by 6 bases and J by 7 bases; unmatched bases: 10.

The V and J genes are TRBV4-3 and TRBJ1-2; 7 bases are shared with TRBD1. J gave up 4 bases and V 0 bases, and 8 bases lay outside the gene matches. This CDR3 has 16 amino acids. The V gene's germline CDR1 is LGHNA and CDR2 YSLEER. The CDR3 DNA follows: TGCGCCAGCAGCCAAGATGTGACAGGGTACCCCTATGGCTACACCTTC. It encodes CASSQDVTGYPYGYTF.

The genes are TRBV6-5 and TRBJ1-4; TRBD1 matches at 8 bases. Germline V CDR1 and CDR2: MNHEY, SVGAGI. J lost 2 bases, V lost 4 bases, and 6 bases had no gene match. There are 16 residues in the CDR3. The CDR3 loop reads CASSSTGEATNEKLFF. The CDR3 DNA sequence: TGTGCCAGCAGTTCGACAGGGGAGGCCACTAATGAAAAACTGTTTTTT.

The genes are TRBV6-1 and TRBJ1-5, with D uncertain. The CDR3 spans 14 residues. CDR1 MNHNS and CDR2 SASEGT come from the germline V gene. With 7 bases removed from V and 0 bases from J, the gap between germline ends came to 10 bases. As DNA, the CDR3 is TGTGCCAGCAAAGAGGCGGTTAGCAATCAGCCCCAGCATTTT. Translation gives CASKEAVSNQPQHF.

The rearrangement uses TRBV15 and TRBJ2-5, with 7 bases lining up with TRBD2. V gave up 3 bases and J gave up 5 bases; unmatched junction bases: 15. Germline loops: CDR1 LNHNV, CDR2 YYDKDF (reference sequence). The CDR3 sequence is 17 residues long. The CDR3 reads CATSRARRGGAGETQYF. CDR3 sequence (DNA): TGTGCCACCAGCAGGGCCAGGAGGGGAGGGGCCGGGGAGACCCAGTACTTC.